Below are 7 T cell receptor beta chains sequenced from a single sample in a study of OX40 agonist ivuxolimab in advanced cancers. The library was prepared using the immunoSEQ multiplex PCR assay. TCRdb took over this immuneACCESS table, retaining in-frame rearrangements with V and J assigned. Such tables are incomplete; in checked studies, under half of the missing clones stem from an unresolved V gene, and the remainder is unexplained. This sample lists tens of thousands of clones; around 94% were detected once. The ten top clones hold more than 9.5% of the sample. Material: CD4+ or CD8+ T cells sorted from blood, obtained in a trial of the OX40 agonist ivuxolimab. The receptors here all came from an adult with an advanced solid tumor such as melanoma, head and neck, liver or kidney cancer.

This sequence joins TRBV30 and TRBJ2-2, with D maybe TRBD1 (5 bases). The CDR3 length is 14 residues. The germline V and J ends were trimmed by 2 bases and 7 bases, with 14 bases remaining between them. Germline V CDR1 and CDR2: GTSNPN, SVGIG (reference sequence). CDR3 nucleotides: TGTGCCTGGAGTACTATGACAGACAACGGGGAGCTGTTTTTT. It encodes CAWSTMTDNGELFF. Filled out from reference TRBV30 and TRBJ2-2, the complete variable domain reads SQTIHQWPATLVQPVGSPLSLECTVEGTSNPNLYWYRQAAGRGLQLLFYSVGIGQISSEVPQNLSASRPQDRQFILSSKKLLLSDSGFYLCAWSTMTDNGELFFGEGSRLTVL.

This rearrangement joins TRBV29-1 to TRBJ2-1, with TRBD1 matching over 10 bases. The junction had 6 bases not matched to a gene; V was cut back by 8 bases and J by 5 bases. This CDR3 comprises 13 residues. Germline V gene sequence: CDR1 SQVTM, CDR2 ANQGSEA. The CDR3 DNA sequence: TGCAGCCTTCGGGACAGGGGAAACAATGAGCAGTTCTTC. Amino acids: CSLRDRGNNEQFF.

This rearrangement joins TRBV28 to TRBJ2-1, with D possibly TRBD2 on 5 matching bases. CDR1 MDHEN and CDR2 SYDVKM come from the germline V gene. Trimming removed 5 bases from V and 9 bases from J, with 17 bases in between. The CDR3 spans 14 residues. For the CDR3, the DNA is TGTGCCAGCAGTCTCGCAGGCTCTCGGGGTGAGCAGTTCTTC. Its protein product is CASSLAGSRGEQFF.

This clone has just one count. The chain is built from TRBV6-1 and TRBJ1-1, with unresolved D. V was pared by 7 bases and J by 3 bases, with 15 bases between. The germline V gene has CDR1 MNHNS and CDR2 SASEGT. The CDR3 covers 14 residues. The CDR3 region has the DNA TGTGCCAGCAATAACGCCCCAGGACACACTGAAGCTTTCTTT. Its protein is CASNNAPGHTEAFF.

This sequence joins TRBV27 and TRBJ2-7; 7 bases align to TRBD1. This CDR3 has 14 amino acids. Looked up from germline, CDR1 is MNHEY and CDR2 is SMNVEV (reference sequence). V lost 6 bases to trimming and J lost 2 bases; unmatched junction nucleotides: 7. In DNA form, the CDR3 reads TGTGCCAGCAGCCGACAGGGCCGCACCTACGAGCAGTACTTC. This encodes CASSRQGRTYEQYF.

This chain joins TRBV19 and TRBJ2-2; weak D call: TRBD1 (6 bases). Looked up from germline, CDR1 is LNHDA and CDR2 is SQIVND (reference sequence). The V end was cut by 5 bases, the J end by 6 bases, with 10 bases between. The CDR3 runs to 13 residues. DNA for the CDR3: TGTGCCAGTAGTGTACAGGGATCCGGGGAGCTGTTTTTT. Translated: CASSVQGSGELFF. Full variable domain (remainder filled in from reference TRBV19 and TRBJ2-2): DGGITQSPKYLFRKEGQNVTLSCEQNLNHDAMYWYRQDPGQGLRLIYYSQIVNDFQKGDIAEGYSVSREKKESFPLTVTSAQKNPTAFYLCASSVQGSGELFFGEGSRLTVL.

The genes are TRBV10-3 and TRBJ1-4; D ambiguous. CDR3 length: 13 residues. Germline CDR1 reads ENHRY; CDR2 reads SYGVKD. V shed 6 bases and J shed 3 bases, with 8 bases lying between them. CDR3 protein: CAIRGAANEKLFF. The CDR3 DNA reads TGTGCCATCAGGGGAGCGGCTAATGAAAAACTGTTTTTT.